This TCR beta chain is from a study of graft-versus-host responses after intestinal transplantation. V gave up 3 bases and J gave up 0 bases, with 12 bases separating them. The germline gives CDR1 MDHEN, CDR2 SYDVKM. The CDR3 has 15 residues. TCRdb keeps only in-frame clones here, not all; method: immunoSEQ multiplex PCR. The data contain 62,000 or so clones, about 90% of them singletons. The sequences come from PBMCs, collected 26 days after transplant. The source is a human patient who received an intestinal transplant, so some T cells may come from the graft donor. The chain carries TRBV28 and TRBJ2-7, with D tentatively TRBD1 (6 bases). The CDR3 loop is CASSFTGLHSYEQYV. The CDR3 nucleotides are TGTGCCAGCAGTTTTACAGGGTTACACTCCTACGAGCAGTACGTC.